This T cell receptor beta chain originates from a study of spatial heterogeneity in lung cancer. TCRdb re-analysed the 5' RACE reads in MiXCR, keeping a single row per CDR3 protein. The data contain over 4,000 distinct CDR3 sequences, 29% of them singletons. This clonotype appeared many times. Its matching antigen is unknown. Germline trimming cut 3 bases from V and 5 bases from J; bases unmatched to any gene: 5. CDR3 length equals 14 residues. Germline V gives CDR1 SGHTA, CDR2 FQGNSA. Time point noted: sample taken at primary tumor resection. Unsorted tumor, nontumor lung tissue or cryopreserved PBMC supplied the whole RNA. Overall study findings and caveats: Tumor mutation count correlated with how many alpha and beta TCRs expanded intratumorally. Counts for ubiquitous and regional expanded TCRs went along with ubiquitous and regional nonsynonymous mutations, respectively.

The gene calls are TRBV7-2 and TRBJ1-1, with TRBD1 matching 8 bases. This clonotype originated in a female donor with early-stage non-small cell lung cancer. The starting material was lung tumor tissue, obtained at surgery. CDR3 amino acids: CASSFGQGATEAFF. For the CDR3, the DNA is TGTGCCAGCAGCTTTGGACAGGGAGCGACTGAAGCTTTCTTT. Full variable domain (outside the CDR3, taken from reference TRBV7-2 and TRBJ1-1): GAGVSQSPSNKVTEKGKDVELRCDPISGHTALYWYRQSLGQGLEFLIYFQGNSAPDKSGLPSDRFSAERTGGSVSTLTIQRTQQEDSAVYLCASSFGQGATEAFFGQGTRLTVV.